This TCR beta chain comes out of a study of T cell repertoires in cytomegalovirus infection. In its sample, this clonotype was seen many times. Its target is unknown. TCRdb recomputed calls from the reads with MiXCR, one row per CDR3 protein. Among 750,000 to 900,000 distinct CDR3 sequences listed, roughly 28% were seen once. Germline V lookup: CDR1 SGHAT, CDR2 FQNNGV. V was cut by 5 bases and J by 0 bases, with 4 bases left in between. This CDR3 has 13 residues. The clonotype comes from a human donor in good health (CMV status not recorded). Some clones in this sample may be carry-over from other donors' samples. The sequencing here drew on cultured CD8+ T cells from PBMCs, taken from culture after CMV antigen stimulation. The chain couples TRBV11-2 to TRBJ1-4; D uncertain. The CDR3 is CASSPTTNEKLFF. CDR3 bases: TGTGCCAGCAGCCCTACAACTAATGAAAAACTGTTTTTT.